This TCR beta chain was sequenced in a study of blood T cell repertoires in COVID-19. Turning to the study itself: PBMCs, B-cell-depleted T cells, or T cells were the source of the cDNA or gDNA that made up the material.

Assay: immunoSEQ multiplex PCR; the TCRdb copy retains only in-frame clones and omits some. The data show 250,000 to 300,000 clones, with approximately 83% seen just once and 1.5% to 2% held by the top ten. Per germline, CDR1 LNHDA and CDR2 SQIVND (reference sequence). The CDR3 sequence is 16 residues long. J gave up 2 bases and V 5 bases, and 6 bases lay outside the gene matches. Participant ages covered 18 to 89 years across 24 US areas. Resolution of symptoms, clearance, or two negative PCRs was present in recovered Cohort 3 donors. This receptor was taken from a woman aged 45-65 years who had recovered from COVID-19. The specimen sequenced was PBMCs or T cells enriched from blood (not recorded which). The V call is TRBV19, the J call TRBJ1-5; 10 nucleotides agree with TRBD1. The CDR3, as DNA: TGTGCCAGTAGTGACAGGGGGCCTAGGGGCAATCAGCCCCAGCATTTT. Encoded protein: CASSDRGPRGNQPQHF.